The 23 T cell receptor beta chains in this list originate from one sample, sequenced in a study of blood T cell repertoires in COVID-19. Data came from immunoSEQ multiplex PCR; TCRdb stores just in-frame clones and leaves some out. The sample contains approximately 310,000 clones, approximately 83% of which appear only once. Input material: PBMCs or T cells enriched from blood (not recorded which). These receptors came from a young man who had recovered from COVID-19.

The rearrangement links TRBV7-9 to TRBJ1-1; 9 bases agree with TRBD1. CDR1 SEHNR and CDR2 FQNEAQ come from the germline V gene (reference sequence). Trimming removed 5 bases from V and 5 bases from J; junction bases left unmatched: 6. There are 14 residues in the CDR3. CDR3 in amino acids: CASSQGQGETEAFF. The CDR3 coding sequence is TGTGCCAGCAGCCAGGGACAGGGAGAAACTGAAGCTTTCTTT.

This clone was detected only once. This chain's CDR3 is CASSLGITGRSGQRNEKLFF. Here the CDR3 DNA reads TGTGCCAGCAGCTTGGGAATTACGGGGAGGTCGGGGCAAAGGAATGAAAAACTGTTTTTT. V is TRBV13 and J is TRBJ1-4, with TRBD1 as a possible D gene (5 bases). The CDR3 consists of 20 residues. Trimming pared 3 bases from V and 5 bases from J, leaving 28 bases between. Germline CDR1 reads PRHDT; CDR2 reads FYEKMQ (reference sequence). The complete variable domain, with remaining parts taken from reference TRBV13 and TRBJ1-4, reads AAGVIQSPRHLIKEKRETATLKCYPIPRHDTVYWYQQGPGQDPQFLISFYEKMQSDKGSIPDRFSAQQFSDYHSELNMSSLELGDSALYFCASSLGITGRSGQRNEKLFFGSGTQLSVL.

The rearrangement uses TRBV6-6 and TRBJ2-7; TRBD1 aligns across 7 bases. J gave up 7 bases and V 5 bases, and 5 bases lay outside the gene matches. The germline V gene encodes CDR1 MNHNY and CDR2 SVGAGI (reference sequence). The CDR3 runs to 12 residues. The chain's CDR3 is CASSTTGFEQYF. As DNA, the CDR3 is TGTGCCAGCAGTACGACAGGGTTTGAGCAGTACTTC.

There are a few counts of this clone. V gene TRBV5-5 combines with J gene TRBJ1-1, with a weak D call TRBD1 (5 bases). CDR3 length equals 15 residues. Germline V gives CDR1 SGHKS, CDR2 YYEKEE (reference sequence). V was trimmed by 1 base and J by 7 bases, leaving 17 bases between them. CDR3 sequence reads: CASSLIYRGSNEAFF. In DNA, the CDR3 is TGTGCCAGCAGCTTGATCTATCGGGGGTCCAATGAAGCTTTCTTT.

This sequence joins TRBV9 and TRBJ2-2; 11 nucleotides match TRBD2. J lost 6 bases, V lost 3 bases, and 13 bases had no gene match. The germline CDR1 and CDR2 sequences are SGDLS and YYNGEE. The CDR3 is 18 amino acids. The CDR3 sequence is CASSDPFDSGGAAGELFF. The CDR3 nucleotides read TGTGCCAGCAGCGACCCTTTCGATAGCGGGGGGGCGGCCGGGGAGCTGTTTTTT.

This clone occurred many times. This chain uses TRBV10-2 with TRBJ2-1; TRBD1 agrees at 8 bases. CDR1 is WSHSY, CDR2 SAAADI, per germline. The CDR3 is made up of 13 amino acids. V shed 6 bases and J 8 bases; nucleotides not matched to a gene: 6. The CDR3 spells CASRKTGDDEQFF. In nucleotides, the CDR3 is TGCGCCAGCAGGAAGACAGGGGACGATGAGCAGTTCTTC.

The chain carries TRBV6-5 and TRBJ1-1, with D maybe TRBD1 (6 bases). The CDR3 runs 13 residues. In germline, CDR1 is MNHEY, CDR2 SVGAGI. V lost 7 bases and J lost 3, with 12 bases in between. The CDR3 sequence: CASTWGQDTEAFF. CDR3 coding DNA: TGTGCCAGCACCTGGGGGCAGGACACTGAAGCTTTCTTT.

This chain connects TRBV4-3 to TRBJ1-2; no firm D call. The CDR3 sequence is 19 residues long. The germline CDR1 and CDR2 sequences are LGHNA and YSLEER. V gave up 5 bases and J gave up 0 bases, with 25 bases separating them. This CDR3 reads CASSNIIYLPGLPNYGYTF. CDR3 bases: TGCGCCAGCAGCAACATTATCTATCTTCCCGGGTTACCTAACTATGGCTACACCTTC.

The rearrangement joins TRBV4-2 to TRBJ2-1; 8 bases agree with TRBD2. After removal of 0 bases from V and 1 base from J, the junction contained 2 bases not matched to a gene. The CDR3 has 16 residues. CDR1 is LGHNA, CDR2 YNFKEQ, per germline. This CDR3 is CASSQEAGDSYNEQFF. The CDR3 DNA sequence: TGTGCCAGCAGCCAAGAAGCGGGGGATTCCTACAATGAGCAGTTCTTC.

V usage is TRBV5-1 and J usage is TRBJ2-5; TRBD2 might be the D (6 bases). The CDR3 sequence is 14 residues long. Germline assignment: CDR1 SGHRS and CDR2 YFSETQ. Trimming left V 0 bases short and J 5 bases short, with 11 bases between. CDR3 amino acids: CASSLVLAAETQYF. CDR3 DNA sequence: TGCGCCAGCAGCTTGGTACTAGCCGCTGAGACCCAGTACTTC.

The chain links TRBV4-3 to TRBJ2-7; perhaps TRBD2 as D (6 bases). Germline-derived CDR1 and CDR2 are LGHNA and YSLEER. The CDR3 consists of 16 residues. Trimming took off 0 bases at V and 3 bases at J, with 15 bases between the two ends. CDR3 in amino acids: CASSQEVTTGVYEQYF. DNA for the CDR3: TGCGCCAGCAGCCAAGAGGTGACTACGGGGGTCTACGAGCAGTACTTC.

The genes are TRBV5-4 and TRBJ1-1; D perhaps matches TRBD1 (5 bases). CDR1 and CDR2 (germline): SGHNT, YYREEE (reference sequence). V dropped 0 bases and J dropped 0 bases, with 9 bases sitting between them. CDR3 length: 15 residues. CDR3 amino acids: CASSLVRTMNTEAFF. The CDR3 DNA sequence: TGTGCCAGCAGCTTGGTGCGGACAATGAACACTGAAGCTTTCTTT.

The CDR3 DNA is TGTGCCAGCAGTGAGGGGGACAGCCCTAACTATGGCTACACCTTC. This sequence encodes CASSEGDSPNYGYTF. The chain recombines TRBV6-1 with TRBJ1-2, with 7 bases matching TRBD1. Trimming removed 3 bases from V and 0 bases from J; junction bases left unmatched: 4. The CDR3 totals 15 residues. In germline, CDR1 is MNHNS, CDR2 SASEGT.

The genes are TRBV30 and TRBJ1-6, with 11 bases fitting TRBD1. The CDR3 runs 15 residues. Germline-derived CDR1 and CDR2 are GTSNPN and SVGIG (reference sequence). The J segment lost 9 bases and the V segment lost 3 bases, leaving 7 bases of the junction unmatched. The CDR3 protein is CAWRAPGTGGSPLHF. The CDR3 bases are TGTGCCTGGAGAGCTCCCGGGACAGGGGGTTCACCCCTCCACTTT.

The chain has TRBV7-9 and TRBJ2-4; TRBD1 agrees at 10 bases. Germline lookup yields CDR1 SEHNR and CDR2 FQNEAQ (reference sequence). The CDR3 spans 12 residues. The J segment lost 15 bases and the V segment lost 3 bases, leaving 5 bases of the junction unmatched. DNA for the CDR3: TGTGCCAGCAGCTTGGGGACAGGGGTTTGGTACTTC. The encoded protein is CASSLGTGVWYF. Full variable domain (remainder filled in from reference TRBV7-9 and TRBJ2-4): DTGVSQNPRHKITKRGQNVTFRCDPISEHNRLYWYRQTLGQGPEFLTYFQNEAQLEKSRLLSDRFSAERPKGSFSTLEIQRTEQGDSAMYLCASSLGTGVWYFGAGTRLSVL.

The rearrangement joins TRBV4-2 to TRBJ2-6; 11 positions agree with TRBD2. Looked up from germline, CDR1 is LGHNA and CDR2 is YNFKEQ. After removal of 1 base from V and 1 base from J, the junction contained 3 bases not matched to a gene. This CDR3 has 18 amino acids. CDR3 in amino acids: CASSQVAGGQSGANVLTF. The CDR3 coding sequence is TGTGCCAGCAGCCAAGTAGCGGGGGGGCAATCTGGGGCCAACGTCCTGACTTTC.

V usage is TRBV7-9 and J usage is TRBJ2-2; the D gene is possibly TRBD2 (6 bases). V shed 4 bases and J shed 0 bases, with 18 bases lying between them. The CDR3 contains 18 residues. From germline, CDR1 is SEHNR and CDR2 FQNEAQ (reference sequence). CDR3 loop: CASSWARGGIANTGELFF. CDR3 in DNA: TGTGCCAGCAGCTGGGCTAGGGGCGGGATTGCGAACACCGGGGAGCTGTTTTTT.

Only a few counts were recorded for this clone. The rearrangement joins TRBV5-5 to TRBJ1-2; 7 bases fit TRBD1. The CDR3 is 13 amino acids. CDR1 is SGHKS, CDR2 YYEKEE, per germline (reference sequence). The J segment lost 3 bases and the V segment lost 4 bases, leaving 3 bases of the junction unmatched. CDR3 in amino acids: CASSRDSYYGYTF. The DNA of the CDR3 is TGTGCCAGCAGCCGGGACAGCTACTATGGCTACACCTTC.

The count of this clone is one. V and J are TRBV7-2 and TRBJ1-2, with TRBD1 matching 8 bases. From germline, CDR1 is SGHTA and CDR2 FQGNSA. With V trimmed by 0 bases and J by 4 bases, 1 base remained unmatched. This CDR3 comprises 14 residues. CDR3 protein: CASSLAGQAYGYTF. The CDR3 nucleotides are TGTGCCAGCAGCTTAGCGGGACAGGCCTATGGCTACACCTTC.

The sample holds a few counts of this clone. This rearrangement joins TRBV2 to TRBJ1-4, with 7 bases that match TRBD1. J lost 0 bases, V lost 6 bases, and 1 base had no gene match. CDR1 and CDR2 (germline): SNHLY, FYNNEI. The CDR3 extends over 14 amino acids. The CDR3 nucleotides read TGTGCCAGCAGGGGGACAGCAACTAATGAAAAACTGTTTTTT. It encodes CASRGTATNEKLFF.

V gene TRBV11-2 combines with J gene TRBJ2-2, with TRBD2 matching 7 bases. Germline V lookup: CDR1 SGHAT, CDR2 FQNNGV. J gave up 5 bases and V 0 bases, and 9 bases lay outside the gene matches. The CDR3 totals 17 residues. As DNA, the CDR3 is TGTGCCAGCAGCTTAGATAGGCGGGGGTTAAGGACCGGGGAGCTGTTTTTT. Amino acid sequence: CASSLDRRGLRTGELFF.

The chain joins TRBV30 to TRBJ2-5, with TRBD1 matching 11 bases. V shed 3 bases and J 5 bases; nucleotides not matched to a gene: 8. The CDR3 has 15 amino acids. Germline CDR1 GTSNPN, CDR2 SVGIG (reference sequence). CDR3 coding DNA: TGTGCCTGGAGGCCAGGACAGGGGGCAGGGGAGACCCAGTACTTC. Protein: CAWRPGQGAGETQYF.

This clone was seen a few times. This CDR3 is CASSRIQDSGNTIYF. For the CDR3, the DNA is TGTGCCAGCAGCCGCATACAAGACTCTGGAAACACCATATATTTT. The rearrangement uses TRBV14 and TRBJ1-3, with D unresolved. Looked up from germline, CDR1 is SGHDN and CDR2 is FVKESK. The CDR3 runs 15 residues. V lost 4 bases to trimming and J lost 0 bases, with 10 bases between them.